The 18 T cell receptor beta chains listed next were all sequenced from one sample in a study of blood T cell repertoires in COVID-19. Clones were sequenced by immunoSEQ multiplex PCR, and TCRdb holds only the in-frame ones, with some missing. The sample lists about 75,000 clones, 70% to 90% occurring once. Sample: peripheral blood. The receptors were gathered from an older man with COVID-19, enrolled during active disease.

The CDR3 sequence: CASSFQAGDSYEQYF. In nucleotides, the CDR3 is TGTGCCAGTAGTTTCCAAGCGGGAGACTCCTACGAGCAGTACTTC. The chain has TRBV19 and TRBJ2-7; 8 nucleotides agree with TRBD2. CDR3 length: 15 residues. Germline V gene lookup returns CDR1 LNHDA and CDR2 SQIVND (reference sequence). Trimming cost V 5 bases and J 0 bases; bases outside gene matches: 6.

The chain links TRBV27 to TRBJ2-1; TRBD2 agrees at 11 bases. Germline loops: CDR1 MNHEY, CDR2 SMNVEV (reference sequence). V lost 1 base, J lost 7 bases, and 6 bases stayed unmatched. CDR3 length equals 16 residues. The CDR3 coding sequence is TGTGCCAGCAGTTTATTTAGCGGGGGGGTTGGGAATGAGCAGTTCTTC. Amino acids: CASSLFSGGVGNEQFF.

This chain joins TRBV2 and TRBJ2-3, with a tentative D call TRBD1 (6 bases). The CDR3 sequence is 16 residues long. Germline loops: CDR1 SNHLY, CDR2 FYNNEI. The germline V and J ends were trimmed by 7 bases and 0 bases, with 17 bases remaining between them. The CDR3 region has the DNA TGTGCCAGCACCCGCCTGGGGGCCCCTAGCACAGATACGCAGTATTTT. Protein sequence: CASTRLGAPSTDTQYF.

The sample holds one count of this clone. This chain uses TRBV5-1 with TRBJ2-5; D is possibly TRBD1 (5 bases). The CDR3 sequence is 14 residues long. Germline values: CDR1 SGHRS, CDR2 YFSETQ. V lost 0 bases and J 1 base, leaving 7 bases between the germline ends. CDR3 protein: CASSLGQIQETQYF. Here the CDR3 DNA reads TGCGCCAGCAGCTTGGGACAGATCCAAGAGACCCAGTACTTC.

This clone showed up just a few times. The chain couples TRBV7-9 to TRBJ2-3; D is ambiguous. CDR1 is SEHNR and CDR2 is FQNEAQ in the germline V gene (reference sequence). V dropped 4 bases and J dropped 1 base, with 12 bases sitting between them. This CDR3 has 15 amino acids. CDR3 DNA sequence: TGTGCCAGCAGCTCCCTTGGCGGAGGCACAGATACGCAGTATTTT. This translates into CASSSLGGGTDTQYF.

The CDR3 loop reads CASSLAGRVSAEAFF. The CDR3 DNA follows: TGTGCCAGCAGCTTAGCCGGCCGGGTTAGCGCTGAAGCTTTCTTT. This chain joins TRBV11-2 and TRBJ1-1; D gene unclear. The V gene lost 1 base and the J gene lost 6 bases, with 15 bases spanning the gap. The CDR3 loop spans 15 amino acids. Germline CDR1 and CDR2: SGHAT and FQNNGV.

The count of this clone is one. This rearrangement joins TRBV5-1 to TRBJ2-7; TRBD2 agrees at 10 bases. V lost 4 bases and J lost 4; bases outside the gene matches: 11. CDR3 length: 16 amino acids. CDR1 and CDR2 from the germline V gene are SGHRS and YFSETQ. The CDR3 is CASSPHPAGGLYEQYF. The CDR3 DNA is TGCGCCAGCAGCCCACATCCAGCGGGGGGGTTATACGAGCAGTACTTC.

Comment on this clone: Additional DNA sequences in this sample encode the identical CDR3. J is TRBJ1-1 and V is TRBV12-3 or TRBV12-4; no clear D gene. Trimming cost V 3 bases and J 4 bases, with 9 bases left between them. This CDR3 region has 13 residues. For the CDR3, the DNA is TGTGCCAGCAGTTTGGGTGGAGGCACTGAAGCTTTCTTT. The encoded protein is CASSLGGGTEAFF.

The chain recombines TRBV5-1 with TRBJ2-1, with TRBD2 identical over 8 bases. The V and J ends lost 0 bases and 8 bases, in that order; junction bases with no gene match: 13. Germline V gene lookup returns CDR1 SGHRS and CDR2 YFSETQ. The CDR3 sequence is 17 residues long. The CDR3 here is CASSLAASSTSVYEQFF. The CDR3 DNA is TGCGCCAGCAGCTTGGCCGCCTCCTCGACTAGCGTTTATGAGCAGTTCTTC.

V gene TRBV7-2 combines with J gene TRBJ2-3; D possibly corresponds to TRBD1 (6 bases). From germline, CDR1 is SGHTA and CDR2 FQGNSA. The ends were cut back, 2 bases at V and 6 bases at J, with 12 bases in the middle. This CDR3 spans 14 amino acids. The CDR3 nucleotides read TGTGCCAGCAGCTTAATCAGGGGTACGGATACGCAGTATTTT. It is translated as CASSLIRGTDTQYF.

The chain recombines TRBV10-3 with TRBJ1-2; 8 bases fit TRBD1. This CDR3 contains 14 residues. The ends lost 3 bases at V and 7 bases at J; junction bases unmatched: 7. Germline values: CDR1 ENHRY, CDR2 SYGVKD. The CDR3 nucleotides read TGTGCCATCAGTGATAGGGTACAGGGGGTTGGCTACACCTTC. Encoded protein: CAISDRVQGVGYTF.

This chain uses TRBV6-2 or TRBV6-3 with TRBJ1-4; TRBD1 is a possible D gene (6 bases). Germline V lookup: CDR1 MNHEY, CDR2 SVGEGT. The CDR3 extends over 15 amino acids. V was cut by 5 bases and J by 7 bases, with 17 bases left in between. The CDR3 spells CASSIGQFSGEKLFF. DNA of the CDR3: TGTGCCAGCAGTATTGGACAGTTTTCGGGTGAAAAACTGTTTTTT.

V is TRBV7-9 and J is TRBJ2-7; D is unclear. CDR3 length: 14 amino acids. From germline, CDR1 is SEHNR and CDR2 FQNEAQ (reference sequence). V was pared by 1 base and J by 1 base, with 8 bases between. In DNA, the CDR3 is TGTGCCAGCAGCTTAGTCTCCAGTTCCTACGAGCAGTACTTC. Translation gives CASSLVSSSYEQYF.

Here the CDR3 DNA reads TGTGCCAGCAGAGCGGGGGAGAACACCGGGGAGCTGTTTTTT. It specifies CASRAGENTGELFF. The chain uses TRBV7-3 and TRBJ2-2; TRBD2 agrees at 8 bases. CDR1 and CDR2 from the germline V gene are SGHTA and FQGTGA. The CDR3 consists of 14 residues. The junction had 1 base not matched to a gene; V was cut back by 6 bases and J by 1 base.

In nucleotides, the CDR3 is TGTGCCAGCAGCCCCGGGGGGAAGAACACTGAAGCTTTCTTT. Translated: CASSPGGKNTEAFF. The gene calls are TRBV6-2 or TRBV6-3 and TRBJ1-1; tentative D call: TRBD1 (5 bases). Germline CDR1 and CDR2: MNHEY and SVGEGT. The CDR3 runs to 14 residues. Trimming took 6 bases from V and 1 from J, leaving 12 bases between them.

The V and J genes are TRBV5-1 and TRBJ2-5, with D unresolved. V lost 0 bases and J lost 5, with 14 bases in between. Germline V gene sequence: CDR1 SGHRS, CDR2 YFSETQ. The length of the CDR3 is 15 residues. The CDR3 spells CASSLGGQKRETQYF. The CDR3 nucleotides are TGCGCCAGCAGCTTGGGAGGCCAAAAACGGGAGACCCAGTACTTC.

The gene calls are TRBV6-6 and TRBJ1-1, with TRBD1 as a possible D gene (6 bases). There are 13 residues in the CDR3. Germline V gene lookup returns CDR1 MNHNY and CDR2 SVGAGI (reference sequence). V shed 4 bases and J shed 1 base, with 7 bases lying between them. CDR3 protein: CASSSRGNTEAFF. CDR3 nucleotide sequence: TGTGCCAGCAGTTCCAGGGGGAACACTGAAGCTTTCTTT.

CDR3 residues: CASSPPGQWNQPQHF. CDR3 DNA sequence: TGTGCCAGCAGCCCGCCGGGACAGTGGAATCAGCCCCAGCATTTT. The V and J genes are TRBV7-8 and TRBJ1-5; the match to TRBD1 covers 7 bases. This CDR3 is built from 15 residues. J was trimmed by 4 bases and V by 5 bases; bases with no gene match: 8. Germline assignment: CDR1 SGHVS and CDR2 FQNEAQ.